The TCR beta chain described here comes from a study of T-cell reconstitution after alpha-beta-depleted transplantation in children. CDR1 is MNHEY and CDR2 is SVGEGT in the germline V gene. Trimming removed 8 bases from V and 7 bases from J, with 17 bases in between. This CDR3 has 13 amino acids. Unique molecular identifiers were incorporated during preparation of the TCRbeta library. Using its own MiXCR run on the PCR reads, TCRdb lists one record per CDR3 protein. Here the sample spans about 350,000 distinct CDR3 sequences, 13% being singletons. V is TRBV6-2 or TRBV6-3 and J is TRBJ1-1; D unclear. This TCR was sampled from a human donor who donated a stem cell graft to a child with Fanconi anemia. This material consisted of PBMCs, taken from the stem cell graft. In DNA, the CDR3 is TGTGCCAGCTCTACTACAAGATATATTGAAGCTTTCTTT. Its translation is CASSTTRYIEAFF.